This T cell receptor beta chain was documented in a study of blood T cell repertoires in COVID-19. The assay was immunoSEQ multiplex PCR, and TCRdb's table has in-frame clones only and misses some. The profile shows roughly 77,000 clones, 76% of them singletons. V lost 0 bases to trimming and J lost 5 bases, with 8 bases between them. The germline CDR1 and CDR2 sequences are LGHNA and YNFKEQ. The CDR3 is made up of 15 amino acids. This receptor was taken from a man aged 55 to 70 with COVID-19, enrolled during active disease. The sequenced sample consisted of peripheral blood. The J gene is TRBJ1-6, the V gene TRBV4-2; TRBD1 is a possible D gene (5 bases). CDR3 sequence: CASSQEQGNNSPLHF. CDR3 sequence (DNA): TGTGCCAGCAGCCAAGAGCAGGGCAATAATTCACCCCTCCACTTT.